Included here is one T cell receptor beta chain sequence, with context. Its target is not known. PCR was performed using 60 Vbeta and 13 Jbeta primers. Using immunoSEQ multiplex PCR, the repertoire was profiled, and TCRdb retains in-frame clones only, with some absent. This sample contains about 120,000 clones. These data are taken from a study of cytomegalovirus exposure and HLA in healthy donors. General study results and limits: In a later analysis, TCR beta V- and J-gene trimming was associated with a missense DCLRE1C variant. Further analysis was carried out later, and it showed several of the most significant clusters appearing linked to common viral pathogens. Among the CMV-associated chains, a few were confirmed in vitro as specific for CMV antigens.

Sequencing was done on a sample of PBMCs. The source of this sequence is a man aged 35 to 55 in good health and CMV-seropositive.

The CDR3 nucleotides read TGTGCCAGCAGCCGGGACAGGGCTCCGGAGACCCAGTACTTC. It codes for CASSRDRAPETQYF. The rearrangement joins TRBV2 to TRBJ2-5; 9 bases are shared with TRBD1. In germline, CDR1 is SNHLY, CDR2 FYNNEI. CDR3 length equals 14 residues. The J segment lost 5 bases and the V segment lost 6 bases, leaving 7 bases of the junction unmatched. The full variable domain, with the rest looked up from reference TRBV2 and TRBJ2-5, is EPEVTQTPSHQVTQMGQEVILRCVPISNHLYFYWYRQILGQKVEFLVSFYNNEISEKSEIFDDQFSVERPDGSNFTLKIRSTKLEDSAMYFCASSRDRAPETQYFGPGTRLLVL.